The sequence of this T cell receptor beta chain was determined in a study of CD8+ T cells in alopecia areata. Study-level information: Affected scalp percentage determined the severity score of treated patients.

The CDR3 length is 14 residues. The germline gives CDR1 SQVTM, CDR2 ANQGSEA. Trimming cost V 4 bases and J 2 bases, with 15 bases left between them. Extracted from the samples, RNA was reverse transcribed into cDNA to serve as the sequencing template. The repertoire was sequenced with immunoSEQ multiplex PCR; TCRdb's copy has only in-frame clones and lacks some. The sample has about 270,000 clones, around three fifths seen once. The treatment denotes: oral pan-JAK inhibitor, 5-10 mg twice daily. Researchers gathered lesional scalp punch biopsies and peripheral blood from patients with alopecia areata. Sorted out of PBMCs were CD4+ T cells and CD8+ T cells.

The material sequenced was CD4+ T cells sorted from blood, taken at week 52, from a patient treated with tofacitinib. This receptor was obtained from a human donor with alopecia areata. The genes are TRBV29-1 and TRBJ2-7; D may be TRBD1 or TRBD2 (5 bases each). The CDR3 is CSVGGHPGPYEQYF. Here the CDR3 DNA reads TGCAGCGTTGGCGGTCACCCGGGGCCCTACGAGCAGTACTTC.